This paragraph covers one T cell receptor (beta chain) sequence. Its antigen is currently unknown. Time point: week 5, during vaccination. Vaccination comprised doses that each held 300 ug of mutant IDH1 20-mer peptide, plus topical imiquimod. This CDR3 contains 19 residues. Measured with immunoSEQ multiplex PCR; TCRdb has only the in-frame clones, and not every one. Of about 60,000 clones listed, about 88% are singletons. These data originate in a study of a mutant IDH1 vaccine in newly diagnosed glioma. Study as a whole: Former treatment meant radiotherapy, temozolomide, or both; the majority had gotten both.

The receptor's source is a woman aged 50 to 60 with glioma. The chain recombines TRBV21-1 with TRBJ1-2. TRBV21-1 is listed as a pseudogene. Sequences were derived from PBMCs, sampled from a glioma patient whose treatment included an IDH1 peptide vaccine. DNA of the CDR3: TGTGCCAGCAGACCCAGAGGACTTACCCGCTTTTCCCCCCTCTATGGCTACACCTTC. It codes for CASRPRGLTRFSPLYGYTF.